This T cell receptor (beta chain) was retrieved from a study of blood T cells in healthy people across ages. Next came a second PCR, run for about 7 to 12 cycles, which used a sample-barcoded 5' primer along with a J-beta primer mix. MiXCR, applied by TCRdb to the 5' RACE reads, yields one record per CDR3 protein. This sample carries 800,000 to 950,000 distinct CDR3 sequences, around 36% of them seen once, and the ten largest clones take 10% to 15%. The count of this clonotype is one. What it binds is not known. Study-level points and caveats: Significant beta diversity loss was already apparent by age about 42, declining roughly linearly.

The germline V gene encodes CDR1 SGDLS and CDR2 YYNGEE. The CDR3 sequence is 13 residues long. Per sample, no less than 5 micrograms of total RNA were extracted. Input material: blood. The rearrangement uses TRBV9 and TRBJ2-5, with D unclear. The J call is doubtful: the DNA matches TRBJ2-7 better. The clonotype comes from a man between 18 and 29 years old in good health. The chain's CDR3 is CASSGGNPDEQYF. CDR3 sequence (DNA): TGTGCCAGCAGCGGAGGAAATCCCGACGAGCAGTACTTC.